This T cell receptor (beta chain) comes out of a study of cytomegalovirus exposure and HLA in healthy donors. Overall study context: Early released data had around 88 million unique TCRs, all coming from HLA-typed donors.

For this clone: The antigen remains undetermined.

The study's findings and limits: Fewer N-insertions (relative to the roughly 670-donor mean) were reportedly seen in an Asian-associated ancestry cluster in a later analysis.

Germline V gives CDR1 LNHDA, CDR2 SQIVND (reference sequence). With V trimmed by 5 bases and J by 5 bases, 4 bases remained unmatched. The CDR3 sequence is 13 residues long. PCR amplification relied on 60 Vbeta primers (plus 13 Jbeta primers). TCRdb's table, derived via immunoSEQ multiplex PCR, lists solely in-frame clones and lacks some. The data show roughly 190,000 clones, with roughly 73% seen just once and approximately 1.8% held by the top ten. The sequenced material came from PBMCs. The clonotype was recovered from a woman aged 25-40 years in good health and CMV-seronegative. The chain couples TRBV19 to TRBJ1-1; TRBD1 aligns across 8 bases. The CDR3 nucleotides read TGTGCCAGTAGTTTGACAGGGGTGACTGAAGCTTTCTTT. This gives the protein CASSLTGVTEAFF.